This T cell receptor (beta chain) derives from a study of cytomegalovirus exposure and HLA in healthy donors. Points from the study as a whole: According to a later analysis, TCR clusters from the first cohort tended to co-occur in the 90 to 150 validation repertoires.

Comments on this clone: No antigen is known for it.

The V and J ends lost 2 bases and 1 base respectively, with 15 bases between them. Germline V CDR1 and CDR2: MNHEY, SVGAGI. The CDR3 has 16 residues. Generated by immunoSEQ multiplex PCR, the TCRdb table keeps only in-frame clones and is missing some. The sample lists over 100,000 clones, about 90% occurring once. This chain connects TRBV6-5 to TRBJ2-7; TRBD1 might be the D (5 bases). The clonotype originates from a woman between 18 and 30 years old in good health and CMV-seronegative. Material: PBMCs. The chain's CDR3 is CASSYRPLGLSYEQYF. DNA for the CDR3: TGTGCCAGCAGTTACCGCCCCTTGGGGCTATCCTACGAGCAGTACTTC.